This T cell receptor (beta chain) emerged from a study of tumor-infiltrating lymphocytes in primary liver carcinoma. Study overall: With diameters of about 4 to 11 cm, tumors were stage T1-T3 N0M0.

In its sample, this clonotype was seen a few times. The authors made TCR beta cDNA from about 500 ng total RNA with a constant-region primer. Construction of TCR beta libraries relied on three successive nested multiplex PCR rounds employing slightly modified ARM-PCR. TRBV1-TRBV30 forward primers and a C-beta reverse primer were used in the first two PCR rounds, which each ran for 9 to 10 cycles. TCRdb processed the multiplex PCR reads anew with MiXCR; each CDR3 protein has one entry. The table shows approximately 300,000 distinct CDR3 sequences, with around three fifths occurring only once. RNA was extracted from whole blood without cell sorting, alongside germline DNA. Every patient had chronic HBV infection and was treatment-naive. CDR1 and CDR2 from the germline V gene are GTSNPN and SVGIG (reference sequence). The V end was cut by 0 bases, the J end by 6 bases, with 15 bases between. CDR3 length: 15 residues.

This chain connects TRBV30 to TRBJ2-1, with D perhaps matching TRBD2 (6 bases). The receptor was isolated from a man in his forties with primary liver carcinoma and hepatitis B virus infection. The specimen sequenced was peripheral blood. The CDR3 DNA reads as TGTGCCTGGAGTGTACCAGCGGGTTCCGGCAATGAGCAGTTCTTC. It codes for CAWSVPAGSGNEQFF.